Described below is a single T cell receptor (beta chain) sequence and its context. This sample was taken from a study of cytomegalovirus exposure and HLA in healthy donors. PCR involved 60 Vbeta and 13 Jbeta primers. Generated by immunoSEQ multiplex PCR, the TCRdb table keeps only in-frame clones and is missing some. In the table there are some 200,000 clones, roughly 84% of which are singletons. This clonotype was obtained from a man aged 45-60 years in good health and CMV-seronegative. The sequenced sample was PBMCs.

CDR3 loop: CASSYSAGRDTQYF. CDR3 nucleotide sequence: TGTGCCAGCAGTTACTCGGCGGGCCGGGATACGCAGTATTTT. The chain links TRBV6-5 to TRBJ2-3; D may be TRBD2 (5 bases). Germline values: CDR1 MNHEY, CDR2 SVGAGI. The CDR3 has 14 amino acids. V shed 0 bases and J shed 6 bases, with 10 bases lying between them.